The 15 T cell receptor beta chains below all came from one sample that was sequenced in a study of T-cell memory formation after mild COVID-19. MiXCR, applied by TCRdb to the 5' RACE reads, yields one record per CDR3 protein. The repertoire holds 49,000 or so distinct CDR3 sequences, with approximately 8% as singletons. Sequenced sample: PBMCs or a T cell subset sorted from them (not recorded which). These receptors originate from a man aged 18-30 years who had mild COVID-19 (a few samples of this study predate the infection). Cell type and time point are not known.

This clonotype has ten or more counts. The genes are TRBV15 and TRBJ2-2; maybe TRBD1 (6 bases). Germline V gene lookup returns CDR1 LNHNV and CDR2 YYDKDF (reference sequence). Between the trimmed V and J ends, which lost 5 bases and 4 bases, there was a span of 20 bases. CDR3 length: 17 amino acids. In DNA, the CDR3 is TGTGCCACCAGCGACCTGAAGGGGAGACAGGCCACCGGGGAGCTGTTTTTT. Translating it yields CATSDLKGRQATGELFF. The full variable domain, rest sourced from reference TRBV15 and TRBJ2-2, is DAMVIQNPRYQVTQFGKPVTLSCSQTLNHNVMYWYQQKSSQAPKLLFHYYDKDFNNEADTPDNFQSRRPNTSFCFLDIRSPGLGDTAMYLCATSDLKGRQATGELFFGEGSRLTVL.

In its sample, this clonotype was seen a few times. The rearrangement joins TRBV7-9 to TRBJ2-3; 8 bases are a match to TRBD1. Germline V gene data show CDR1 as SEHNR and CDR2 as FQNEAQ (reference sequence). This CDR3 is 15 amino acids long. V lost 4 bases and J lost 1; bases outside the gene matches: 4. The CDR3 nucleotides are TGTGCCAGCAGCTCCGGACAGGGAGGCACAGATACGCAGTATTTT. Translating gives CASSSGQGGTDTQYF.

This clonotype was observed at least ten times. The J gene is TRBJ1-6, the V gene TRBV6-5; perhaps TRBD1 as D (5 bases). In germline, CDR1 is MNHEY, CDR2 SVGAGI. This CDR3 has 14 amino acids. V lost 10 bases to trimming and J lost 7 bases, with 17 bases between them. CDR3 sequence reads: CANLTAGLNSPLHF. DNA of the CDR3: TGTGCCAATCTCACAGCGGGGCTCAATTCACCCCTCCACTTT.

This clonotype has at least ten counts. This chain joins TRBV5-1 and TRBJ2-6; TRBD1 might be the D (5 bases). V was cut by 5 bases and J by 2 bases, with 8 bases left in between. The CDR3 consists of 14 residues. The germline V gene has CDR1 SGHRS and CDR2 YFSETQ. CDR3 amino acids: CASRYRTGANVLTF. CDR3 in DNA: TGCGCCAGCAGATACAGGACTGGGGCCAACGTCCTGACTTTC. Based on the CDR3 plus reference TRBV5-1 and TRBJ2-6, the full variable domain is KAGVTQTPRYLIKTRGQQVTLSCSPISGHRSVSWYQQTPGQGLQFLFEYFSETQRNKGNFPGRFSGRQFSNSRSEMNVSTLELGDSALYLCASRYRTGANVLTFGAGSRLTVL.

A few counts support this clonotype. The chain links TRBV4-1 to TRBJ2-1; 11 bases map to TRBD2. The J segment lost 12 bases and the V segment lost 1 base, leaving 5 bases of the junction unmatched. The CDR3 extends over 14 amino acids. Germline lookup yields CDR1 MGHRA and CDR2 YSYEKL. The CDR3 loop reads CASSQALAGGRQFF. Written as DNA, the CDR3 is TGCGCCAGCAGCCAAGCCCTAGCGGGGGGTAGGCAGTTCTTC.

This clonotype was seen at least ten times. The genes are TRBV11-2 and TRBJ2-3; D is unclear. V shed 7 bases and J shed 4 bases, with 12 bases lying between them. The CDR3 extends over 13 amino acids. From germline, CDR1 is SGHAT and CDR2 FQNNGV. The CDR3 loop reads CASTLRAADTQYF. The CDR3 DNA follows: TGTGCCAGCACCCTAAGGGCCGCAGATACGCAGTATTTT.

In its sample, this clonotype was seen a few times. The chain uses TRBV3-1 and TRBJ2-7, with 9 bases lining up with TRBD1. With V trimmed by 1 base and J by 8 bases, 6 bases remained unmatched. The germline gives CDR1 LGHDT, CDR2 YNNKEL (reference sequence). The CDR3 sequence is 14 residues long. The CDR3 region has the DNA TGTGCCAGCAGCCAAGCGGACAGGGGAGATAAGCAGTACGTC. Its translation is CASSQADRGDKQYV.

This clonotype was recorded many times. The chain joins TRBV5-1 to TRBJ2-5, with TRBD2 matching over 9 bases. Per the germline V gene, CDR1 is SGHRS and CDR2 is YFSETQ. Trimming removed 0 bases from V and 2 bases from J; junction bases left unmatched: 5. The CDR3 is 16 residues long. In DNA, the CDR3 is TGCGCCAGCAGCTTGGCAGTAGCGGGGGTACAAGAGACCCAGTACTTC. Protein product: CASSLAVAGVQETQYF.

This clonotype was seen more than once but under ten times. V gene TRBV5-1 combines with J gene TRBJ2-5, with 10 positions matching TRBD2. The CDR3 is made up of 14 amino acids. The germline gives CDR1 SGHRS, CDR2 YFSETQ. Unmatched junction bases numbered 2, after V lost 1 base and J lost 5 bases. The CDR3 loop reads CASSLTSGDETQYF. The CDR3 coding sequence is TGCGCCAGCAGCTTGACTAGCGGGGATGAGACCCAGTACTTC.

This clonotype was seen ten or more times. This CDR3 is CASSLIPAGETQYF. The CDR3 DNA is TGCGCCAGCAGCTTGATCCCAGCGGGGGAGACCCAGTACTTC. V gene TRBV5-1 combines with J gene TRBJ2-5, with 7 bases fitting TRBD2. Germline V gene lookup returns CDR1 SGHRS and CDR2 YFSETQ. J was trimmed by 5 bases and V by 1 base; bases with no gene match: 5. The CDR3 runs to 14 residues.

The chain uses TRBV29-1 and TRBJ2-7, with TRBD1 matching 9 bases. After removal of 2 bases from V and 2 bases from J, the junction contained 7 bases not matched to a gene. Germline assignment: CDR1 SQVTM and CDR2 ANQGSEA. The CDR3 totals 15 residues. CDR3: CSVERTGAGAYEQYF. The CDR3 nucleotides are TGCAGCGTTGAAAGGACAGGGGCAGGCGCCTACGAGCAGTACTTC.

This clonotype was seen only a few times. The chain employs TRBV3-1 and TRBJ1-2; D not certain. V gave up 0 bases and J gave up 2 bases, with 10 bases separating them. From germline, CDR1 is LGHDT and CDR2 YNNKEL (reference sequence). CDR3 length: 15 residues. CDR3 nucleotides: TGTGCCAGCAGCCAAGATAGTTCGGGCAACTATGGCTACACCTTC. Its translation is CASSQDSSGNYGYTF. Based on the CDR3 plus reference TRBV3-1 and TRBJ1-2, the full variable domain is DTAVSQTPKYLVTQMGNDKSIKCEQNLGHDTMYWYKQDSKKFLKIMFSYNNKELIINETVPNRFSPKSPDKAHLNLHINSLELGDSAVYFCASSQDSSGNYGYTFGSGTRLTVV.

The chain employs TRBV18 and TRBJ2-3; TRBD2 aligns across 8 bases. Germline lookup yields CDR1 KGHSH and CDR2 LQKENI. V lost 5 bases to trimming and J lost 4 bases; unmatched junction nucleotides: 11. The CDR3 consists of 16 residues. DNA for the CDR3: TGTGCCAGCTCAGAGAGCGGGGGTTCACGGGCAGATACGCAGTATTTT. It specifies CASSESGGSRADTQYF.

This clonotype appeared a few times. Written as DNA, the CDR3 is TGTGCCAGCTCCCAGTCGAGAGAAGGGACTGAAGCTTTCTTT. Its protein is CASSQSREGTEAFF. The chain recombines TRBV18 with TRBJ1-1; no firm D call. V shed 6 bases and J shed 5 bases, with 16 bases lying between them. The CDR3 is made up of 14 amino acids. Per the germline V gene, CDR1 is KGHSH and CDR2 is LQKENI.

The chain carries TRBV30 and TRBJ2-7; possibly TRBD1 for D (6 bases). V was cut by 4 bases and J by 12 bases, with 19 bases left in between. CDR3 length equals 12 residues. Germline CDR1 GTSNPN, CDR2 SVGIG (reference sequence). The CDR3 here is CAWMDSSFVPYF. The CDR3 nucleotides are TGTGCCTGGATGGACAGTTCGTTTGTCCCGTACTTC.